Each of the 5 T cell receptor beta chains below was sequenced from the same sample in a study of T cell changes during pregnancy in multiple sclerosis. Clones were sequenced by immunoSEQ multiplex PCR, and TCRdb holds only the in-frame ones, with some missing. Of approximately 60,000 clones in the sample, about nine tenths were seen once. Sequenced here: peripheral blood, sampled in the first trimester of pregnancy. The source of these receptors is a female donor with multiple sclerosis, enrolled in a pregnancy study.

The rearrangement joins TRBV6-5 to TRBJ2-1; 7 nucleotides match TRBD1. V was pared by 8 bases and J by 7 bases, with 14 bases of the junction left unmatched. The CDR3 loop spans 15 amino acids. Germline-derived CDR1 and CDR2 are MNHEY and SVGAGI. For the CDR3, the DNA is TGTGCCAGCGAAGCTTTAGGGGGCGATGGGAATGAGCAGTTCTTC. It encodes CASEALGGDGNEQFF.

The chain uses TRBV6-8 and TRBJ1-1, with D possibly TRBD1 on 5 matching bases. The CDR3 is made up of 14 amino acids. Germline lookup yields CDR1 MNHGY and CDR2 SAAAGT. Trimming removed 2 bases from V and 8 bases from J, with 15 bases in between. As DNA, the CDR3 is TGTGCCAGCAGTTACGAACAGGTCTATCGGGAAGCTTTCTTT. This encodes CASSYEQVYREAFF.

V is TRBV9 and J is TRBJ1-5; D remains ambiguous. Germline-derived CDR1 and CDR2 are SGDLS and YYNGEE. The ends were cut back, 3 bases at V and 0 bases at J, with 7 bases in the middle. This CDR3 contains 14 residues. The CDR3 DNA follows: TGTGCCAGCAGCGCCAGCGTTAGCAATCAGCCCCAGCATTTT. This codes for CASSASVSNQPQHF.

The chain has TRBV7-2 and TRBJ1-3; a weak D match, TRBD1 (5 bases). The CDR3 has 15 residues. Trimming pared 1 base from V and 2 bases from J, leaving 9 bases between. Germline CDR1 SGHTA, CDR2 FQGNSA. This CDR3 reads CASSLDGRAGNTIYF. For the CDR3, the DNA is TGTGCCAGCAGCTTAGATGGCAGGGCTGGAAACACCATATATTTT.

The chain has TRBV5-4 and TRBJ1-2; 12 bases match TRBD1. Per germline, CDR1 SGHNT and CDR2 YYREEE (reference sequence). V lost 1 base to trimming and J lost 8 bases; unmatched junction nucleotides: 6. This CDR3 is 15 amino acids long. The CDR3 DNA sequence: TGTGCCAGCAGCTTGCCGGGACAGGGGGCCGAGGGCTACACCTTC. Amino acids: CASSLPGQGAEGYTF.